This record covers a single T cell receptor (beta chain). Per the original data handling: Scientists estimated how many nucleated cells there were by amplifying reference gene primers. TCRdb's table, derived via immunoSEQ multiplex PCR, lists solely in-frame clones and lacks some. V and J calls and clone size are as listed in that table; D and trimming were resolved from the DNA. The sample has approximately 130,000 clones, around three quarters seen once; the top ten hold more than 10%. The CDR3 has 16 residues. Germline CDR1 reads MDHEN; CDR2 reads SYDVKM. The V and J ends lost 7 bases and 0 bases respectively, with 18 bases between them. The data belong to a study of blood T cell repertoires in COVID-19. As for the study in general: Samples taken during acute and convalescent COVID-19 were collected in the United States, Italy and Spain. The analysed material was cDNA or gDNA that came from T cells, B-cell-depleted T cells, or PBMCs.

The V gene is TRBV28, the J gene TRBJ1-1; D gene ambiguous. Material for sequencing was peripheral blood. The sequence derives from a human donor in a cohort sampled during active COVID-19. The CDR3 nucleotides are TGTGCCAGCATACCCTCTCTGGCGGGAATGAACACTGAAGCTTTCTTT. It yields the protein CASIPSLAGMNTEAFF.